Following are 6 T cell receptor beta chains from one sample sequenced in a study of blood T cell repertoires in COVID-19 (dated by TCRdb to 2018 to 2021). Preparation of the library involved the immunoSEQ multiplex PCR assay. Not all clones reach the TCRdb copy of this immuneACCESS table, which keeps in-frame sequences only. Checked studies attribute under half of the gap to unresolved V genes and leave the rest unexplained. This sample holds around 160,000 clones; more than 70% were observed only once. In total, the top ten clones hold 10% to 15% of the sample. The material sequenced was peripheral blood. The receptors come from a man in his 60s with active or convalescent COVID-19.

The rearrangement links TRBV24-1 to TRBJ1-2; TRBD1 might be the D (6 bases). The CDR3 is 15 residues long. CDR1 and CDR2 (germline): KGHDR, SFDVKD. The germline V and J ends were trimmed by 4 bases and 5 bases, with 16 bases remaining between them. In DNA, the CDR3 is TGTGCCACCAGTGACCCGAGGACAGATCTATATGGCTACACCTTC. Translating gives CATSDPRTDLYGYTF.

The chain combines TRBV27 with TRBJ2-1, with TRBD2 matching 11 bases. The CDR3 covers 17 residues. With V trimmed by 5 bases and J by 0 bases, 6 bases remained unmatched. Per the germline V gene, CDR1 is MNHEY and CDR2 is SMNVEV (reference sequence). This CDR3 reads CASSPGLAVSSYNEQFF. The DNA of the CDR3 is TGTGCCAGCAGTCCGGGACTAGCGGTAAGCTCCTACAATGAGCAGTTCTTC.

This clone showed up just a few times. V is TRBV20-1 and J is TRBJ2-7, with TRBD1 matching 7 bases. The V segment lost 3 bases and the J segment 3 bases; nucleotides outside the gene matches: 8. The CDR3 has 14 amino acids. In germline, CDR1 is DFQATT, CDR2 SNEGSKA (reference sequence). CDR3 amino acids: CSASRQGPDYEQYF. CDR3 nucleotides: TGCAGTGCTAGTAGACAGGGACCAGACTACGAGCAGTACTTC.

This clone has just a few counts. The genes are TRBV21-1 and TRBJ1-1; the table's D call of TRBD1 was not tested on the DNA. TRBV21-1 counts as a pseudogene. This CDR3 is built from 13 residues. CDR3 bases: TGTGCCAGCAGCCCCAGACAAATCACTGAAGCTTTCTTT. It translates to CASSPRQITEAFF.

CDR3 region: CASSSSGTVNNQPQHF. The CDR3 nucleotides read TGTGCCAGCAGTTCCTCCGGGACAGTTAACAATCAGCCCCAGCATTTT. This chain joins TRBV2 and TRBJ1-5; 7 nucleotides line up with TRBD1. The CDR3 sequence is 16 residues long. The germline V gene encodes CDR1 SNHLY and CDR2 FYNNEI. Germline trimming cut 5 bases from V and 3 bases from J; bases unmatched to any gene: 10. Supplemented by reference TRBV2 and TRBJ1-5, the full variable domain reads EPEVTQTPSHQVTQMGQEVILRCVPISNHLYFYWYRQILGQKVEFLVSFYNNEISEKSEIFDDQFSVERPDGSNFTLKIRSTKLEDSAMYFCASSSSGTVNNQPQHFGDGTRLSIL.

The chain recombines TRBV28 with TRBJ1-5; no clear D. Trimming shortened V by 4 bases and J by 6 bases, and 13 bases separated the two germline ends. Per the germline V gene, CDR1 is MDHEN and CDR2 is SYDVKM. CDR3 size: 14 residues. The CDR3: CASSSGGYVQPQHF. The CDR3 DNA reads as TGTGCCAGCAGTTCCGGAGGATACGTTCAGCCCCAGCATTTT.